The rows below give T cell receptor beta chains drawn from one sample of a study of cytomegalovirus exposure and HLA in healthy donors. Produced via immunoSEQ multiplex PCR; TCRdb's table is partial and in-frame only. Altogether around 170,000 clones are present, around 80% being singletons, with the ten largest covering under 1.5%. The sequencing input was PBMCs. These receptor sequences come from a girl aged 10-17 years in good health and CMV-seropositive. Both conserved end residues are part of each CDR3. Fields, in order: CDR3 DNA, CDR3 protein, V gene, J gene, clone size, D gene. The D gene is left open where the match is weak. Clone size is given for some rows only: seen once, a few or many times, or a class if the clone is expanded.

TGTGCTAGCAGCAGTTCTACTCAGCGGGCTGAAACCGGGGAGCTGTTTTTT	CASSSSTQRAETGELFF	TRBV7-7	TRBJ2-2	-	-
TGTGCCAGCAGCTTAGCTCCAACAGTAGATACGCAGTATTTT	CASSLAPTVDTQYF	TRBV7-9	TRBJ2-3	-	-
TGCGCCAGCAGTGAATGGGGCAGGGTAAGCTACAATGAGCAGTTCTTC	CASSEWGRVSYNEQFF	TRBV10-2	TRBJ2-1	-	-
TGTGCCAGCAGCCAAGTAGGGACAGGGGTATACTACGAGCAGTACTTC	CASSQVGTGVYYEQYF	TRBV4-2	TRBJ2-7	-	TRBD1
TGTGCCAGCAGTTACCACAGGGAATCTAACTATGGCTACACCTTC	CASSYHRESNYGYTF	TRBV27	TRBJ1-2	-	-
TGCGCCAGCAGCTTGGCCTTGGGACATATGCCCTACGAGCAGTACTTC	CASSLALGHMPYEQYF	TRBV5-1	TRBJ2-7	-	-
TGTGCCAGCAGCTTAGGAGCCCACCACAATGAGCAGTTCTTC	CASSLGAHHNEQFF	TRBV11-2	TRBJ2-1	once	-
TGTGCCAGCAGTCCCTTTACAGGGGCGCTTTTAGGCTACACCTTC	CASSPFTGALLGYTF	TRBV27	TRBJ1-2	-	TRBD1
TGTGCCAGCAGCGTAAGAGGCACCTATACCCGGGGGGAGCTGTTTTTT	CASSVRGTYTRGELFF	TRBV9	TRBJ2-2	-	-
TGTGCCAGCAGCTTATACTGGGACAGGACAGATACGCAGTATTTT	CASSLYWDRTDTQYF	TRBV13	TRBJ2-3	few	TRBD1
TGTGCCAGTAGTATATCCTTTTACAGGAACTATAGCAATCAGCCCCAGCATTTT	CASSISFYRNYSNQPQHF	TRBV19	TRBJ1-5	-	-
TGTGCCAGCCGCTTCGGGACAGGCTACATGAACACTGAAGCTTTCTTT	CASRFGTGYMNTEAFF	TRBV5-8	TRBJ1-1	-	TRBD1
TGTGCCAGCAGCTTAGGGTTCAAGCCCAATCAGCCCCAGCATTTT	CASSLGFKPNQPQHF	TRBV11-2	TRBJ1-5	-	-
TGTGCCAGCAGCCTATCGCCGGTCACAGATACGCAGTATTTT	CASSLSPVTDTQYF	TRBV11-2	TRBJ2-3	-	-
TGTGCCAGCAGCGTAGCTCCAACTGCTAGCGGGAGCTACGAGCAGTACTTC	CASSVAPTASGSYEQYF	TRBV9	TRBJ2-7	-	TRBD2